A selection of T cell receptor beta chains follows, all from one sample in a study of T cells in Graves' hyperthyroidism and ophthalmopathy. In TCRdb, the multiplex PCR reads were re-called with MiXCR into one record per CDR3 protein. The sample lists 450,000 to 700,000 distinct CDR3 sequences, about 43% occurring once. Sequencing was performed on peripheral blood or thyroid tissue (not recorded which). These receptors were collected from an adult woman with Graves' disease, either hyperthyroidism or ophthalmopathy (not recorded which). Each CDR3 is given with its conserved first and last residue. The D gene is left open where the match is weak. Size is stated for part of the rows, as once, few or many counts, or as a class when the clone is expanded.

len	v_gene	abundance	d_gene	j_gene	CDR3nt	CDR3aa
15	TRBV7-6	-	TRBD1	TRBJ1-2	TGTGCCAGCAGCCAAACCGGGACAGGCCTTTATGGCTACACCTTC	CASSQTGTGLYGYTF
12	TRBV5-1	-	-	TRBJ2-6	TGCGCCAGCAGCCGAGGGATACGAACTGAAGCTTTC	CASSRGIRTEAF
16	TRBV9	-	-	TRBJ1-6	TGTGCCAGCAGCGTAGAGGGGGGGGGGAATAATTCACCCCTCCACTTT	CASSVEGGGNNSPLHF
11	TRBV29-1	few	-	TRBJ1-1	TGCAGCGTTGAAATGTGGTCTGAAGCTTTCTTT	CSVEMWSEAFF
14	TRBV3-1	many	-	TRBJ1-2	TGTGCCAGCAGCCAAGATCGCCTCGCCTATGGCTACACCTTC	CASSQDRLAYGYTF
14	TRBV10-3	many	TRBD1	TRBJ2-7	TGTGCCATCAGTGACAGGACAGGGTCCTACGAGCAGTACTTC	CAISDRTGSYEQYF
13	TRBV20-1	-	-	TRBJ1-4	TGCAGTGCAGACCGGACCGGAGGGGAAAAACTGTTTTTT	CSADRTGGEKLFF
15	TRBV15	many	-	TRBJ2-2	TGTGCCACCAGCAGCAAGTGGGAAGAAACCGGGGAGCTGTTTTTT	CATSSKWEETGELFF
17	TRBV28	-	TRBD2	TRBJ2-7	TGTGCCAGCAGTGTATTGGCTAGCGGGTACCTCACTAGCCAGCAGTACTTC	CASSVLASGYLTSQQYF
16	TRBV14	-	-	TRBJ2-2	TGTGCCAGCAGCCCTGGTAGGCTTGCGAACACCAGGGAGCTGTTTTTT	CASSPGRLANTRELFF
13	TRBV12-3/TRBV12-4	many	-	TRBJ2-7	TGTGCCAGCGCTGCAGAGAGTCCCTACGAGCAGTACTTC	CASAAESPYEQYF
14	TRBV12-5	-	-	TRBJ2-7	TGTGCCAGCAGCTTAGGCTGGGGGGACTACGAGCAGTACTTC	CASSLGWGDYEQYF
14	TRBV5-1	-	-	TRBJ1-1	TGCGCCAGCAGAAAAGGGGGTTTGAACACTGAAGCTTTCTTT	CASRKGGLNTEAFF
13	TRBV7-9	many	-	TRBJ2-2	TGTGCCAGCCCCGAGAGGAACACCGGGGAGCTGTTTTTT	CASPERNTGELFF
11	TRBV20-1	-	-	TRBJ2-5	TGCAGTGCCAAGGGAGGAGAGACCCAGTACTTC	CSAKGGETQYF
13	TRBV7-6	many	TRBD1	TRBJ1-1	TGTGCCAGTCATGGCAGGGGGGGCACTGAAGCTTTCTTT	CASHGRGGTEAFF
16	TRBV5-1	once	TRBD1	TRBJ1-2	TGCGCCAGCAGCCCAAAACTGGACAGGGGAGGGTATGGCTACACCTTC	CASSPKLDRGGYGYTF
13	TRBV7-3	-	-	TRBJ2-7	TGTGCCAGCAGCTCTGGGGAGTTAGGCGAGCAGTACTTC	CASSSGELGEQYF
12	TRBV5-1	-	-	TRBJ1-1	TGCGCCAGCAAGTCCACTGTCACTGAAGCTTTCTTT	CASKSTVTEAFF
14	TRBV7-2	-	-	TRBJ1-1	TGTGCCAGCCGACCCAACGTAGGGGACACTGAAGCTTTCTTT	CASRPNVGDTEAFF
15	TRBV7-2	few	TRBD2	TRBJ2-7	TGTGCCAGCAGCATCTGGACTAGCGGGACATACGAGCAGTACTTC	CASSIWTSGTYEQYF
12	TRBV6-1	many	-	TRBJ2-7	TGTGCCAGCAGTGAACTAGCGTTCGAGCAGTACTTC	CASSELAFEQYF
14	TRBV29-1	-	-	TRBJ1-1	TGCAGCGTCGTTCGACGGACAGCTTCCACTGAAGCTTTCTTT	CSVVRRTASTEAFF
14	TRBV9	-	TRBD1	TRBJ1-2	TGTGCCAGCAGCGAGACAGGGACAAACTATGGCTACACCTTC	CASSETGTNYGYTF
17	TRBV5-1	-	TRBD1	TRBJ1-6	TGCGCCAGCAGCGACAGGACAGGACGCTCCTATAATTCACCCCTCCACTTT	CASSDRTGRSYNSPLHF
14	TRBV20-1	-	-	TRBJ2-3	TGCAGTGCTAGTTGGGGCGGGAGCACAGATACGCAGTATTTT	CSASWGGSTDTQYF
13	TRBV10-3	-	-	TRBJ2-2	TGTGCCTGGAGTACAGCGAGCACCGGGGAGCTGTTTTTT	CAWSTASTGELFF
14	TRBV6-4	-	-	TRBJ2-2	TGTGCCAGCAGTGACTCCCTGGGCACCGGGGAGCTGTTTTTT	CASSDSLGTGELFF
16	TRBV7-2	-	TRBD2	TRBJ2-5	TGTGCCAGCAGCTTAACACTAGCGGGAGGGAGGGAGACCCAGTACTTC	CASSLTLAGGRETQYF
15	TRBV10-3	-	-	TRBJ1-1	TGTGCCATCAGTGACCCTCCCGGGATAAACACTGAAGCTTTCTTT	CAISDPPGINTEAFF
15	TRBV4-1	few	-	TRBJ1-5	TGCGCCAGCAGCGCCCGGGAGTTAGGCAATCAGCCCCAGCATTTT	CASSARELGNQPQHF
13	TRBV29-1	-	TRBD2	TRBJ2-7	TGCAGCATCACTAGCGGGGCCTCCTACGAGCAGTACTTC	CSITSGASYEQYF
12	TRBV12-3/TRBV12-4	many	-	TRBJ2-7	TGTGCCAGCTCCCGGGTTCGGGGCGAGCAGTACTTC	CASSRVRGEQYF
17	TRBV7-9	few	TRBD2	TRBJ2-1	TGTGCCAGCAGCATCAGTAGCGGGAGGGAATGGGGAAATGAGCAGTTCTTC	CASSISSGREWGNEQFF
15	TRBV5-1	many	TRBD2	TRBJ2-7	TGCGCCAGCAGCTTGGCTAGCGGGAGTTTATACGAGCAGTACTTC	CASSLASGSLYEQYF
11	TRBV25-1	-	-	TRBJ2-5	TGTGCCAGCAGTCTCAATCAGCCCCAGTACTTC	CASSLNQPQYF
16	TRBV6-5	-	-	TRBJ1-5	TGTGCCAGCAGTTACGACAGTCCGACTGGCAATCAGCCCCAGCATTTT	CASSYDSPTGNQPQHF
13	TRBV6-6	-	-	TRBJ2-7	TGTGCCAGCAGCTTATGGTTGGAAAACGAGCAGTACTTC	CASSLWLENEQYF
15	TRBV7-8	-	-	TRBJ1-4	TGTGCCAGCAGCTTAACAGGGCGGGGGGACGAAAAACTGTTTTTT	CASSLTGRGDEKLFF
15	TRBV7-3	many	-	TRBJ1-2	TGTGCCAGCAGCTTAACGGGAACAAATGTCTATGGCTACACCTTC	CASSLTGTNVYGYTF
15	TRBV25-1	few	-	TRBJ2-7	TGTGCCAGCAGTCAATTGAGCCTCAACTCCGGCGAGCAGTACTTC	CASSQLSLNSGEQYF
14	TRBV28	few	TRBD1	TRBJ1-5	TGTGCCGCCTCGGGACAGGGGGTCCATCAGCCCCAGCATTTT	CAASGQGVHQPQHF
12	TRBV20-1	-	-	TRBJ1-2	TGCAGTGCTAGAGCCAGGGACTATGGCTACACCTTC	CSARARDYGYTF
10	TRBV10-3	once	-	TRBJ2-7	TGTGCCACCAGTAGTAACGAGCAGTACTTC	CATSSNEQYF
12	TRBV11-2	once	-	TRBJ2-7	TGTGCCAGCAGCCTTAGGGGGAAGTGGCAGTACTTC	CASSLRGKWQYF
16	TRBV28	-	TRBD1	TRBJ1-6	TGTGCCAGCAGGGGGGCGGGGGACAGCTATAATTCACCCCTCCACTTT	CASRGAGDSYNSPLHF
12	TRBV7-2	-	-	TRBJ1-5	TGTGCCAGCAGCTTAGAGCGGACGACCCGGCATTTT	CASSLERTTRHF
13	TRBV4-1	-	-	TRBJ1-4	TGCGCCAGCAGCCAAATCGGGGAGGTGAACTGTTTTTTT	CASSQIGEVNCFF
19	TRBV10-3	-	-	TRBJ2-5	TGTGCCATCAGTGAATCGTACCAAGATCGCCGATCGGGGTGGGAGACCCAGTACTTC	CAISESYQDRRSGWETQYF
13	TRBV30	-	-	TRBJ1-1	TGTGCCTGGTCTGGACAGAGGAACACTGAAGCTTTCTTT	CAWSGQRNTEAFF
13	TRBV4-1	many	-	TRBJ2-5	TGCGCCAGCAGTCGCGGGGCCCAAGAGACCCAGTACTTC	CASSRGAQETQYF
16	TRBV5-1	once	TRBD1	TRBJ2-2	TGCGCCAGCAGCCCCACAGGGGGCATGGGTACCGGGGAGCTGTTTTTT	CASSPTGGMGTGELFF
14	TRBV7-9	many	-	TRBJ1-1	TGTGCCAGCAGCTTAGAAACCCCAAACACTGAAGCTTTCTTT	CASSLETPNTEAFF